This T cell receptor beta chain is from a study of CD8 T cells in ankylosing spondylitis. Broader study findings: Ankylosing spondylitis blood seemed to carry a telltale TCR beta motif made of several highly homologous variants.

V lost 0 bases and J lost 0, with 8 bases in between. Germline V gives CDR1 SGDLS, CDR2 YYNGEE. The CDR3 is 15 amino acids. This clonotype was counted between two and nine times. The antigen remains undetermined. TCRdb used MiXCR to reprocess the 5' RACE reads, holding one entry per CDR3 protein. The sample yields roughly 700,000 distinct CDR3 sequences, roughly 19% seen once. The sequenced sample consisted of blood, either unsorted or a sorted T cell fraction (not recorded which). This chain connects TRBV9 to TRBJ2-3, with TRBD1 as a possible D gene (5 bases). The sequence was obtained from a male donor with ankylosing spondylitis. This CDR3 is CASSVGRVSTDTQYF. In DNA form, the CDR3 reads TGTGCCAGCAGCGTAGGCAGGGTGAGCACAGATACGCAGTATTTT.